The rows below give T cell receptor beta chains drawn from one sample of a study of T-cell reconstitution after alpha-beta-depleted transplantation in children. TCRdb reanalysed the PCR reads using MiXCR and keeps one entry per CDR3 protein. The profile shows hundreds of thousands of distinct CDR3 sequences, about 10% of them singletons. Sequencing used PBMCs, obtained before TCRalphabeta/CD19-depleted stem cell transplant. Receptors originate from a child younger than 10 with inherited bone marrow failure, due to receive a stem cell transplant. Both conserved end residues are part of each CDR3. Fields, in order: CDR3 DNA, CDR3 protein, D gene, J gene, clone size, V gene. A D gene is named only where the DNA matches it firmly. Clone size is not always given. Where it is, it says once, few, many or a class for expanded clones.

DNA: TGTGCCAGCAGCGCGCGTCAGGGGGCTCGGTATGGCTACACCTTC
CDR3: CASSARQGARYGYTF
D: TRBD1
J: TRBJ1-2
size: NA
V: TRBV9

DNA: TGTGCCAGCAGCACCTGGGACAGCTTAAATTCACCCCTCCACTTT
CDR3: CASSTWDSLNSPLHF
D: TRBD1
J: TRBJ1-6
size: many
V: TRBV7-9

DNA: TGCGCCAGCAGTGGGGGGACAGGCCTAGAGACCCAGTACTTC
CDR3: CASSGGTGLETQYF
D: TRBD1
J: TRBJ2-5
size: many
V: TRBV10-2

DNA: TGTGCCATCAGTGAGGTCGGGGAGCTGTTTTTT
CDR3: CAISEVGELFF
D: NA
J: TRBJ2-2
size: few
V: TRBV10-3

DNA: TGTGCCAGTAGGGTGGGACAGCCCTACGAGCAGTACTTC
CDR3: CASRVGQPYEQYF
D: TRBD1
J: TRBJ2-7
size: few
V: TRBV12-3/TRBV12-4

DNA: TGTGCCAGCAGTTTATATGGGGACCGCACGGGGAATGAGCAGTTCTTC
CDR3: CASSLYGDRTGNEQFF
D: NA
J: TRBJ2-1
size: many
V: TRBV28

DNA: TGCGCCAGCACGTCGGATTTCGCAGGGGCCCTCAATGAGCAGTTCTTC
CDR3: CASTSDFAGALNEQFF
D: NA
J: TRBJ2-1
size: few
V: TRBV4-3

DNA: TGTGCCAGCAGCCATAATAGCAATCAGCCCCAGCATTTT
CDR3: CASSHNSNQPQHF
D: NA
J: TRBJ1-5
size: NA
V: TRBV3-1

DNA: TGCGCCAGCAGCCCCTGGCTAGCGGGGGCCACAGATACGCAGTATTTT
CDR3: CASSPWLAGATDTQYF
D: TRBD2
J: TRBJ2-3
size: many
V: TRBV4-3

DNA: TGTGCCAGCAGCGCAGAGGGGAGCTCCTACAATGAGCAGTTCTTC
CDR3: CASSAEGSSYNEQFF
D: NA
J: TRBJ2-1
size: few
V: TRBV9

DNA: TGCAGCGTTGATCAGAAGACAAGACCTAATCAGCCCCAGCATTTT
CDR3: CSVDQKTRPNQPQHF
D: NA
J: TRBJ1-5
size: many
V: TRBV29-1